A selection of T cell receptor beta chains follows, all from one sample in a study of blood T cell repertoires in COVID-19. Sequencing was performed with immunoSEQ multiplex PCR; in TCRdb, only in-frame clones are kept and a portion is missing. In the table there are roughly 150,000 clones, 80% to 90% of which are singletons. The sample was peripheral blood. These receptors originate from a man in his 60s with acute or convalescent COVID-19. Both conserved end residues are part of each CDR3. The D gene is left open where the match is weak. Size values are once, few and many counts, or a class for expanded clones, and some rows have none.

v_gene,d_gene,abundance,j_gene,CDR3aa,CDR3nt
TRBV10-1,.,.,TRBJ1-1,CASSESGGDTEAFF,TGCGCCAGCAGTGAGAGCGGGGGGGACACTGAAGCTTTCTTT
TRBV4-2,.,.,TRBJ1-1,CASSQHLIQQNTEAFF,TGTGCCAGCAGTCAGCACCTTATACAGCAGAACACTGAAGCTTTCTTT
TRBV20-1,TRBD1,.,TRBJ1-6,CSASNGQALSPLHF,TGCAGTGCTAGTAATGGACAGGCCCTTTCGCCCCTCCACTTT
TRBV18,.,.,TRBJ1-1,CASSQGKVQDTEAFF,TGTGCCAGCTCACAGGGGAAGGTTCAAGACACTGAAGCTTTCTTT
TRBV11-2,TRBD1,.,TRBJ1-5,CASSRNRGRNQPQHF,TGTGCCAGCAGCAGAAACAGGGGACGAAATCAGCCCCAGCATTTT
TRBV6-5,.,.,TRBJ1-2,CASRSGGVSYGYTF,TGTGCCAGCAGATCGGGGGGCGTAAGCTATGGCTACACCTTC
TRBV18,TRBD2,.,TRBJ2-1,CASSPVSGGMYNEQFF,TGTGCCAGCTCACCCGTCAGCGGGGGGATGTACAATGAGCAGTTCTTC
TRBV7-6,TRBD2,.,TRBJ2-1,CASSPRLAGGAYNEQFF,TGTGCCAGCAGCCCCCGGCTAGCGGGGGGTGCCTACAATGAGCAGTTCTTC
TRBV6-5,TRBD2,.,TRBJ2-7,CASQREGRSYEQYF,TGTGCCAGCCAACGGGAGGGGAGAAGCTACGAGCAGTACTTC
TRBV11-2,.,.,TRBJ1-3,CASSLSPGLGTIYF,TGTGCCAGCAGCTTGAGTCCGGGATTGGGCACCATATATTTT
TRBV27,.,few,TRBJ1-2,CASRGGVNYGYTF,TGTGCCAGCAGGGGAGGGGTTAACTATGGCTACACCTTC
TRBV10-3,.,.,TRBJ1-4,CAISLNRAGEKLFF,TGTGCCATCAGTTTAAACAGGGCCGGAGAAAAACTGTTTTTT
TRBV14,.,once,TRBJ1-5,CASSPQGRNQPQHF,TGTGCCAGCAGCCCCCAGGGGCGCAATCAGCCCCAGCATTTT
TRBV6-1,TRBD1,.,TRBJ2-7,CASSGLGQGAWFEYEQYF,TGTGCCAGCAGTGGGTTGGGACAGGGGGCTTGGTTCGAATACGAGCAGTACTTC
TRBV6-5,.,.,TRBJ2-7,CASSSGGPEQYF,TGTGCCAGCAGTTCCGGAGGTCCCGAGCAGTACTTC
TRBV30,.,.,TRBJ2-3,CAWSGGGAADTQYF,TGTGCCTGGAGTGGTGGGGGGGCGGCAGATACGCAGTATTTT
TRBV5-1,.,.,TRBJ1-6,CASSDGGSYNSPLHF,TGCGCCAGCTCCGACGGGGGTTCCTATAATTCACCCCTCCACTTT
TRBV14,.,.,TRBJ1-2,CASSQGRDHGYTF,TGTGCCAGCAGCCAAGGACGGGATCACGGCTACACCTTC
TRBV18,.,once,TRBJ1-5,CASSLWGREGNGPQHF,TGTGCCAGCTCACTGTGGGGCAGGGAGGGAAACGGGCCCCAGCATTTT
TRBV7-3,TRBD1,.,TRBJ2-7,CASSFPGQGSYEQYF,TGTGCCAGCAGCTTCCCGGGACAGGGCTCCTACGAGCAGTACTTC
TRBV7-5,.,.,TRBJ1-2,CARSFPPLGGARLSGGYTF,TGTGCCAGAAGCTTCCCCCCACTGGGGGGGGCGCGTTTATCGGGGGGCTACACCTTC
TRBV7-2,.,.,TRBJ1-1,CASSLDLLTEAFF,TGTGCCAGCAGCTTGGACTTATTGACTGAAGCTTTCTTT
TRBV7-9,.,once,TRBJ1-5,CASSLLASNQPQHF,TGTGCCAGCAGCTTATTGGCAAGCAATCAGCCCCAGCATTTT
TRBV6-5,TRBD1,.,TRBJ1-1,CASSYQGASITEAFF,TGTGCCAGCAGTTATCAGGGGGCGAGTATCACTGAAGCTTTCTTT
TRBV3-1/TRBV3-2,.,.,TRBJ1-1,CASSAGGLNTEAFF,TGTGCCAGCAGCGCAGGAGGATTGAACACTGAAGCTTTCTTT
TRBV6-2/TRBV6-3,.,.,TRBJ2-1,CASSYSRNEQFF,TGTGCCAGCAGTTACTCCCGGAATGAGCAGTTCTTC
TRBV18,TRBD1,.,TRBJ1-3,CASSKQLQGEVSGNTIYF,TGTGCCAGCTCGAAACAACTACAGGGGGAAGTTTCTGGAAACACCATATATTTT
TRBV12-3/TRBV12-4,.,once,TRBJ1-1,CASSGRVNTEAFF,TGTGCCAGCAGTGGCCGGGTGAACACTGAAGCTTTCTTT
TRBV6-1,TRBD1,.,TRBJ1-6,CASSEISEQDRVASPLHF,TGTGCCAGCAGTGAAATAAGCGAACAGGACAGGGTTGCTTCACCCCTCCACTTT
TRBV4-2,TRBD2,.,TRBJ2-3,CASSRFSGGAGDTQYF,TGTGCCAGCAGCCGATTTAGCGGGGGGGCGGGAGATACGCAGTATTTT
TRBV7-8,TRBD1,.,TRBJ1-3,CASRGTGTTGNTIYF,TGTGCCAGCAGGGGGACAGGGACCACGGGAAACACCATATATTTT
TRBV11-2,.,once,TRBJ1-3,CASSSFRDGHPGNTIYF,TGTGCCAGCAGCTCCTTCCGTGATGGGCATCCGGGAAACACCATATATTTT
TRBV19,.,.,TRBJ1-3,CASSTAVDSTGNTIYF,TGTGCCAGTAGTACGGCGGTGGACAGTACGGGAAACACCATATATTTT
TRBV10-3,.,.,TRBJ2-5,CAISLTGSETQYF,TGTGCCATCAGTCTCACAGGGTCAGAGACCCAGTACTTC
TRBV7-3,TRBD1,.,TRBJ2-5,CASSRGQGVSETQYF,TGTGCCAGCAGCCGGGGACAGGGAGTGAGTGAGACCCAGTACTTC
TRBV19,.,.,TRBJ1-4,CASTGGYEKLFF,TGTGCCAGTACCGGGGGATATGAAAAACTGTTTTTT
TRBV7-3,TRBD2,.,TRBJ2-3,CASSFLGGSGTDTQYF,TGTGCCAGCAGCTTTCTCGGGGGGTCAGGCACAGATACGCAGTATTTT
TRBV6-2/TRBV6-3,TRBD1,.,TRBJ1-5,CASSTPGQGNQPQHF,TGTGCCAGCAGTACCCCGGGACAGGGAAATCAGCCCCAGCATTTT
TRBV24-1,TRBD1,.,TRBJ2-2,CATNGGRQGDTGELFF,TGTGCCACCAATGGTGGAAGACAGGGGGACACCGGGGAGCTGTTTTTT
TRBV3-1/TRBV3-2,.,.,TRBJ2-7,CASSPTPSAEEEQYF,TGTGCCAGCAGCCCCACCCCATCGGCTGAGGAAGAGCAGTACTTC
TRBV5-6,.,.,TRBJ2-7,CASIWGSKRGLVSYEQYF,TGTGCCAGCATCTGGGGTAGCAAGAGGGGGTTGGTGAGTTACGAGCAGTACTTC
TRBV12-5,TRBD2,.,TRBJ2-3,CASGSQRGGSNTQYF,TGTGCTAGTGGTTCGCAGCGGGGGGGCAGTAATACGCAGTATTTT
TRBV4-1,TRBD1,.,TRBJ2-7,CASSQSRDRGSYEQYF,TGCGCCAGCAGCCAGTCCCGGGACAGGGGATCCTACGAGCAGTACTTC
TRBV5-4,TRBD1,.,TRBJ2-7,CASSLGGQGGKYEQYF,TGTGCCAGCAGCTTGGGGGGACAGGGAGGGAAGTACGAGCAGTACTTC
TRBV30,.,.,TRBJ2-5,CAWSDIRETQYF,TGTGCCTGGAGCGACATCCGGGAGACCCAGTACTTC
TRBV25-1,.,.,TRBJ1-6,CASSEYKGYNSPLHF,TGTGCCAGCAGTGAATATAAGGGGTATAATTCACCCCTCCACTTT
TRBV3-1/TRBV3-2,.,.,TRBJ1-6,CASSQVQGNSPLHF,TGTGCCAGCAGCCAAGTTCAGGGGAATTCACCCCTCCACTTT
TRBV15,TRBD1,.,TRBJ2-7,CATSRPGTGPPYEQYF,TGTGCCACCAGCAGACCCGGGACAGGACCACCCTACGAGCAGTACTTC
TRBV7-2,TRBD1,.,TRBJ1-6,CASSPTGTGLPNSPLHF,TGTGCCAGCAGCCCCACCGGGACAGGACTACCAAATTCACCCCTCCACTTT
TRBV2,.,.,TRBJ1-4,CASSSGGRVGAKLFF,TGTGCCAGCAGTAGCGGGGGAAGGGTCGGTGCAAAACTGTTTTTT
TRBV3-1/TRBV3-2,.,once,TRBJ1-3,CASSLGVGGNTIYF,TGTGCCAGCAGCCTCGGCGTAGGAGGCAACACCATATATTTT
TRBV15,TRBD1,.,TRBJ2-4,CATSRDSPGGTWNIQYF,TGTGCCACCAGCAGAGATTCTCCAGGGGGAACGTGGAACATTCAGTACTTC
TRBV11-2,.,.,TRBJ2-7,CASSYKLGSYEQYF,TGTGCCAGCAGCTATAAGTTAGGGAGCTACGAGCAGTACTTC
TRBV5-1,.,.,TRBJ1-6,CASSYAPTAYNSPLHF,TGCGCCAGCAGCTACGCTCCGACAGCCTATAATTCACCCCTCCACTTT
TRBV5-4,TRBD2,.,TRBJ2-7,CASSFRLAGEREQYF,TGTGCCAGCAGCTTCCGGCTAGCGGGGGAACGTGAGCAGTACTTC